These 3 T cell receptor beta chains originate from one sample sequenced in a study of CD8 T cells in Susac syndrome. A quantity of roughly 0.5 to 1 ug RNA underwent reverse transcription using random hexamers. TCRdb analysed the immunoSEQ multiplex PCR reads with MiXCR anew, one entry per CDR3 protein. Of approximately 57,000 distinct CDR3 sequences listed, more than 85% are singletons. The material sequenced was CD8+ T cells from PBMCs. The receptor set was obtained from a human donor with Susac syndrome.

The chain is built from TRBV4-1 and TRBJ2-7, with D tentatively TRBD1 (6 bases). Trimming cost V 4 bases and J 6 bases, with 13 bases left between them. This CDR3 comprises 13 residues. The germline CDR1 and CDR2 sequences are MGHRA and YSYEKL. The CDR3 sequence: CASSLRRGAEQYF. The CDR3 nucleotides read TGCGCCAGCAGCCTCCGCAGGGGTGCCGAGCAGTACTTC.

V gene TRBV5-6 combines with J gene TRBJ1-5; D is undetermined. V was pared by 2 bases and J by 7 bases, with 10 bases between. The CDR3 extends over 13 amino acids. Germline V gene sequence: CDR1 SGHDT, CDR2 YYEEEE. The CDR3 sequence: CASSLGGYQPQHF. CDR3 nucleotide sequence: TGTGCCAGCAGCTTAGGAGGGTACCAGCCCCAGCATTTT.

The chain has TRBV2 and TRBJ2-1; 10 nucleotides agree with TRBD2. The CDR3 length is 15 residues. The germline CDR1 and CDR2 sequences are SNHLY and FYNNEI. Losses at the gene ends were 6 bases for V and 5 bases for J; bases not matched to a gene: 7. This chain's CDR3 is CASRVAGGADNEQFF. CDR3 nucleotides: TGTGCCAGCAGAGTAGCGGGGGGCGCGGACAATGAGCAGTTCTTC.